This is a list of T cell receptor beta chains from one sample in a study of T cell responses to AZD1222 COVID-19 vaccine. Repertoires were generated with immunoSEQ multiplex PCR, while TCRdb's copy carries only in-frame clones and drops some. The data show around 30,000 clones, nearly 95% seen once. This material consisted of peripheral blood, taken on day 0 of AZD1222 vaccination. All receptors come from an adult in good health. CDR3s include the opening cysteine and the closing phenylalanine or tryptophan. The D gene is left open where the match is weak.

v_call: TRBV7-9
d_call: .
j_call: TRBJ1-1
cdr3_aa: CASSLAQSDIAEAFF

v_call: TRBV19
d_call: TRBD1
j_call: TRBJ1-6
cdr3_aa: CASSTGGSPLHF

v_call: TRBV28
d_call: TRBD1
j_call: TRBJ2-7
cdr3_aa: CASSFRDRETYEQYF

v_call: TRBV2
d_call: .
j_call: TRBJ1-6
cdr3_aa: CASSETRPNSPLHF

v_call: TRBV7-2
d_call: .
j_call: TRBJ1-5
cdr3_aa: CASSLVVQGRGNQPQHF

v_call: TRBV6-4
d_call: TRBD1
j_call: TRBJ1-2
cdr3_aa: CASSPGGGQGRNGYTF

v_call: TRBV28
d_call: .
j_call: TRBJ2-1
cdr3_aa: CASSPKGGSSYNEQFF

v_call: TRBV10-2
d_call: .
j_call: TRBJ2-7
cdr3_aa: CASNEAHEQYF

v_call: TRBV19
d_call: .
j_call: TRBJ1-5
cdr3_aa: CASSIPGSRNQPQHF

v_call: TRBV14
d_call: .
j_call: TRBJ2-1
cdr3_aa: CASSQIQARRSYNEQFF

v_call: TRBV11-2
d_call: .
j_call: TRBJ2-7
cdr3_aa: CASSLRRYAYEQYF

v_call: TRBV6-2/TRBV6-3
d_call: .
j_call: TRBJ1-2
cdr3_aa: CASRPTGGQDYGYTF

v_call: TRBV7-2
d_call: TRBD1
j_call: TRBJ1-5
cdr3_aa: CASSPDRGGYSNQPQHF

v_call: TRBV5-1
d_call: TRBD1
j_call: TRBJ2-1
cdr3_aa: CASRFTTGAYNEQFF

v_call: TRBV11-2
d_call: TRBD2
j_call: TRBJ2-7
cdr3_aa: CASSFGTSSYEQYF

v_call: TRBV27
d_call: .
j_call: TRBJ1-1
cdr3_aa: CASSLLRGIEAFF

v_call: TRBV23-1
d_call: .
j_call: TRBJ2-7
cdr3_aa: CASSQSGGDNRGDEQYF

v_call: TRBV15
d_call: TRBD2
j_call: TRBJ2-1
cdr3_aa: CATSRAASGNTLNEQFF

v_call: TRBV7-9
d_call: .
j_call: TRBJ1-5
cdr3_aa: CASSLGEEDRGNQPQHF

v_call: TRBV9
d_call: .
j_call: TRBJ1-2
cdr3_aa: CASSVAGGGPTSNYGYTF

v_call: TRBV5-4
d_call: TRBD2
j_call: TRBJ2-1
cdr3_aa: CASSSGLAGGTHNEQFF

v_call: TRBV6-1
d_call: .
j_call: TRBJ1-2
cdr3_aa: CASSELRNYGYTF

v_call: TRBV5-4
d_call: .
j_call: TRBJ1-1
cdr3_aa: CASSLVGFTEAFF

v_call: TRBV18
d_call: .
j_call: TRBJ2-7
cdr3_aa: CASSGRTGGEQYF

v_call: TRBV7-6
d_call: TRBD1
j_call: TRBJ1-2
cdr3_aa: CASSTTGGDSDGYTF

v_call: TRBV19
d_call: .
j_call: TRBJ1-4
cdr3_aa: CASRSGHNEKLFF

v_call: TRBV2
d_call: TRBD1
j_call: TRBJ1-5
cdr3_aa: CASSEAGTGRDHF

v_call: TRBV20-1
d_call: .
j_call: TRBJ2-3
cdr3_aa: CSAGHPDTQYF

v_call: TRBV27
d_call: .
j_call: TRBJ2-5
cdr3_aa: CASSLYTGNQETQYF

v_call: TRBV27
d_call: .
j_call: TRBJ2-7
cdr3_aa: CASSLLGGASYEQYF

v_call: TRBV6-5
d_call: .
j_call: TRBJ1-1
cdr3_aa: CASTSTENTEAFF

v_call: TRBV5-1
d_call: TRBD1
j_call: TRBJ1-4
cdr3_aa: CASSQGTGAGIGEKLFF

v_call: TRBV27
d_call: .
j_call: TRBJ1-2
cdr3_aa: CASSLYRDYGYTF

v_call: TRBV18
d_call: .
j_call: TRBJ2-2
cdr3_aa: CASSPRPAGELFF

v_call: TRBV3-1/TRBV3-2
d_call: TRBD1
j_call: TRBJ2-7
cdr3_aa: CASHPRDRIYEQYF

v_call: TRBV4-1
d_call: .
j_call: TRBJ2-7
cdr3_aa: CASSQEGIDYEQYF

v_call: TRBV7-2
d_call: TRBD2
j_call: TRBJ2-1
cdr3_aa: CASSLAGLVYNEQFF

v_call: TRBV6-7
d_call: .
j_call: TRBJ1-4
cdr3_aa: CASSYRATNEKLFF

v_call: TRBV19
d_call: .
j_call: TRBJ2-6
cdr3_aa: CASSMVGLGANVLTF

v_call: TRBV6-1
d_call: .
j_call: TRBJ1-3
cdr3_aa: CASSEMYSGNTIYF

v_call: TRBV9
d_call: .
j_call: TRBJ2-1
cdr3_aa: CASSGTGASSYNEQFF

v_call: TRBV10-1
d_call: .
j_call: TRBJ2-4
cdr3_aa: CASSEFKGYIQYF

v_call: TRBV2
d_call: .
j_call: TRBJ1-3
cdr3_aa: CASSETGRNTIYF

v_call: TRBV7-9
d_call: .
j_call: TRBJ2-7
cdr3_aa: CASSLEGAVEQYF